These 24 T cell receptor beta chains were all obtained from the same sample, sequenced in a study of identical twins' blood T cells. Each CDR3 protein gets one entry after TCRdb re-called the 5' RACE reads with MiXCR. Counted here are 350,000 to 450,000 distinct CDR3 sequences, about 28% occurring once; the ten biggest clones make up about 6%. The sequenced sample was PBMCs. Every receptor here comes from a woman aged 18-55 years in good health.

This clonotype was observed a single time. The rearrangement joins TRBV5-1 to TRBJ1-1; TRBD1 matches at 10 bases. V dropped 6 bases and J dropped 3; count of bases not matched to a gene: 5. The length of the CDR3 is 14 residues. Germline CDR1 SGHRS, CDR2 YFSETQ. The CDR3 nucleotides read TGCGCCAGCATGACGACAGGGGGCTACACTGAAGCTTTCTTT. Residues: CASMTTGGYTEAFF. Complete variable domain (other parts from reference TRBV5-1 and TRBJ1-1): KAGVTQTPRYLIKTRGQQVTLSCSPISGHRSVSWYQQTPGQGLQFLFEYFSETQRNKGNFPGRFSGRQFSNSRSEMNVSTLELGDSALYLCASMTTGGYTEAFFGQGTRLTVV.

The J gene is TRBJ2-1, the V gene TRBV24-1; the match to TRBD2 covers 9 bases. V lost 5 bases to trimming and J lost 3 bases; unmatched junction nucleotides: 4. Germline-derived CDR1 and CDR2 are KGHDR and SFDVKD. The CDR3 has 15 residues. The CDR3 protein is CATSVRAGGYNEQFF. As DNA, the CDR3 is TGTGCCACCAGTGTTCGAGCGGGAGGCTACAATGAGCAGTTCTTC.

With respect to this clonotype: A read error may be the cause here, since a much bigger clone is one base away. V usage is TRBV6-6 and J usage is TRBJ1-1; 7 bases line up with TRBD1. The V segment lost 6 bases and the J segment 7 bases; nucleotides outside the gene matches: 11. Per the germline V gene, CDR1 is MNHNY and CDR2 is SVGAGI (reference sequence). The CDR3 runs 14 residues. The CDR3 nucleotides read TGTGCCAGCAGCACCGGGAGAGGGGGCCTTGAAGCTTTCTTT. It is translated as CASSTGRGGLEAFF.

The rearrangement links TRBV19 to TRBJ1-1; D unclear. The CDR3 runs to 14 residues. With 7 bases removed from V and 0 bases from J, the gap between germline ends came to 12 bases. CDR1 and CDR2 (germline): LNHDA, SQIVND (reference sequence). Here the CDR3 DNA reads TGTGCCAGTAACCTGGGGATAATGAACACTGAAGCTTTCTTT. It yields the protein CASNLGIMNTEAFF.

The sample holds a few counts of this clonotype. The rearrangement uses TRBV19 and TRBJ1-5; D gene uncertain. Germline V CDR1 and CDR2: LNHDA, SQIVND (reference sequence). The V gene lost 6 bases and the J gene lost 3 bases, with 12 bases spanning the gap. The CDR3 totals 14 residues. CDR3: CASRSGSLNQPQHF. CDR3 nucleotide sequence: TGTGCCAGTAGATCCGGGAGCCTCAATCAGCCCCAGCATTTT. The variable domain in full, completed from reference TRBV19 and TRBJ1-5, reads DGGITQSPKYLFRKEGQNVTLSCEQNLNHDAMYWYRQDPGQGLRLIYYSQIVNDFQKGDIAEGYSVSREKKESFPLTVTSAQKNPTAFYLCASRSGSLNQPQHFGDGTRLSIL.

This clonotype was seen a few times. The chain employs TRBV4-2 and TRBJ2-2; no clear D gene. Germline lookup yields CDR1 LGHNA and CDR2 YNFKEQ. This CDR3 contains 15 residues. V lost 3 bases and J 0 bases, leaving 8 bases between the germline ends. The CDR3 loop reads CASSHGQANTGELFF. CDR3 DNA: TGTGCCAGCAGCCATGGGCAAGCGAACACCGGGGAGCTGTTTTTT.

The rearrangement uses TRBV6-6 and TRBJ1-3; D unresolved. The CDR3 is made up of 12 amino acids. V was pared by 7 bases and J by 7 bases, with 11 bases between. Germline assignment: CDR1 MNHNY and CDR2 SVGAGI (reference sequence). The CDR3 coding sequence is TGTGCCAGCAACTACATGGGGAACACCATATATTTT. This codes for CASNYMGNTIYF.

This clonotype was counted only a few times. The V and J genes are TRBV4-2 and TRBJ1-6; D remains unclear. Germline CDR1 LGHNA, CDR2 YNFKEQ. The CDR3 extends over 14 amino acids. V was cut by 1 base and J by 9 bases, with 10 bases left in between. In nucleotides, the CDR3 is TGTGCCAGCAGCCAAGTAAGGGTAGTTTCACCCCTCCACTTT. Its translation: CASSQVRVVSPLHF.

This clonotype was detected a few times. In DNA, the CDR3 is TGCAGTGCCAGGCGACGGACGACTAGCCTGAACACTGAAGCTTTCTTT. Its translation is CSARRRTTSLNTEAFF. The gene calls are TRBV20-1 and TRBJ1-1, with D unclear. CDR3 length: 16 residues. Germline V lookup: CDR1 DFQATT, CDR2 SNEGSKA (reference sequence). The ends were cut back, 6 bases at V and 0 bases at J, with 20 bases in the middle.

This sequence joins TRBV5-6 and TRBJ1-5; D is unresolved. V was trimmed by 5 bases and J by 3 bases, leaving 12 bases between them. There are 14 residues in the CDR3. CDR1 and CDR2 from the germline V gene are SGHDT and YYEEEE. The CDR3 spells CASSSRAPNQPQHF. The DNA for the CDR3 is TGTGCCAGCAGTTCTAGGGCCCCCAATCAGCCCCAGCATTTT.

This clonotype was seen more than once but under ten times. The CDR3 DNA is TGTGCCATCAGGGGGGGAGTTCTACCCGGGGAGCTGTTTTTT. Translating gives CAIRGGVLPGELFF. The gene calls are TRBV10-3 and TRBJ2-2; possibly TRBD2 for D (6 bases). V lost 6 bases and J 6 bases, leaving 14 bases between the germline ends. The CDR3 length is 14 residues. CDR1 and CDR2 (germline): ENHRY, SYGVKD.

The rearrangement joins TRBV20-1 to TRBJ1-1; D is uncertain. Germline V lookup: CDR1 DFQATT, CDR2 SNEGSKA (reference sequence). Trimming left V 5 bases short and J 3 bases short, with 4 bases between. The CDR3 runs to 10 residues. The CDR3, as DNA: TGCAGTGCTGCGGACACTGAAGCTTTCTTT. Amino acids: CSAADTEAFF.

The gene calls are TRBV4-1 and TRBJ2-2; D is unresolved. The CDR3 spans 15 residues. V gave up 3 bases and J gave up 3 bases, with 11 bases separating them. Germline assignment: CDR1 MGHRA and CDR2 YSYEKL. The CDR3 sequence: CASSQASGHTGELFF. The CDR3 region has the DNA TGCGCCAGCAGCCAGGCCTCGGGCCACACCGGGGAGCTGTTTTTT.

This clonotype was counted a few times. The chain employs TRBV4-3 and TRBJ2-7; D not certain. The CDR3 runs 12 residues. The V and J ends lost 0 bases and 5 bases respectively, with 5 bases between them. The V gene's germline CDR1 is LGHNA and CDR2 YSLEER. CDR3: CASSQDDNEQYF. CDR3 DNA: TGCGCCAGCAGCCAAGATGACAACGAGCAGTACTTC.

The genes are TRBV20-1 and TRBJ1-2; the D is unclear. The ends were cut back, 6 bases at V and 6 bases at J, with 14 bases in the middle. CDR1 and CDR2 from the germline V gene are DFQATT and SNEGSKA (reference sequence). CDR3 length: 12 residues. CDR3 sequence: CSAGGGIDGYTF. CDR3 in DNA: TGCAGTGCCGGCGGAGGGATCGATGGCTACACCTTC.

The chain recombines TRBV29-1 with TRBJ2-3; weak D call: TRBD1 (6 bases). This CDR3 contains 11 residues. Germline V gives CDR1 SQVTM, CDR2 ANQGSEA. The V gene lost 5 bases and the J gene lost 9 bases, with 12 bases spanning the gap. The CDR3 is CSVNRDGTQYF. CDR3 bases: TGCAGCGTTAACAGGGACGGGACGCAGTATTTT.

The genes are TRBV7-2 and TRBJ2-1; 10 positions match TRBD1. This CDR3 contains 16 residues. V shed 6 bases and J 2 bases; nucleotides not matched to a gene: 7. Germline V gene sequence: CDR1 SGHTA, CDR2 FQGNSA. The CDR3 here is CASSDRGRITYNEQFF. DNA for the CDR3: TGTGCCAGCAGTGACAGGGGGCGAATAACCTACAATGAGCAGTTCTTC.

The CDR3 sequence is CSVVGALEAFF. The DNA for the CDR3 is TGCAGCGTTGTTGGTGCCCTTGAAGCTTTCTTT. The chain employs TRBV29-1 and TRBJ1-1; D ambiguous. CDR3 size: 11 residues. V was cut by 4 bases and J by 7 bases, with 10 bases left in between. In germline, CDR1 is SQVTM, CDR2 ANQGSEA.

CDR3 coding DNA: TGTGCCATCAGTGAGGGGTGGGCGGGCAATCAGCCCCAGCATTTT. Its protein product is CAISEGWAGNQPQHF. V usage is TRBV10-3 and J usage is TRBJ1-5; D gene uncertain. The V and J ends lost 2 bases and 2 bases respectively, with 10 bases between them. The CDR3 length is 15 residues. Looked up from germline, CDR1 is ENHRY and CDR2 is SYGVKD.

This chain joins TRBV19 and TRBJ2-2, with TRBD2 matching 12 bases. Trimming cost V 5 bases and J 0 bases; bases outside gene matches: 4. Germline CDR1 LNHDA, CDR2 SQIVND (reference sequence). The CDR3 loop spans 17 amino acids. The CDR3 loop is CASSARLAGANTGELFF. The CDR3 DNA follows: TGTGCCAGTAGTGCTAGACTAGCGGGAGCGAACACCGGGGAGCTGTTTTTT. Supplemented by reference TRBV19 and TRBJ2-2, the full variable domain reads DGGITQSPKYLFRKEGQNVTLSCEQNLNHDAMYWYRQDPGQGLRLIYYSQIVNDFQKGDIAEGYSVSREKKESFPLTVTSAQKNPTAFYLCASSARLAGANTGELFFGEGSRLTVL.

The gene calls are TRBV30 and TRBJ2-3, with D tentatively TRBD1 or TRBD2 (5 bases each). Germline CDR1 reads GTSNPN; CDR2 reads SVGIG (reference sequence). This CDR3 spans 15 amino acids. V was shortened by 2 bases and J by 4 bases, with 16 bases between the two germline ends. In DNA form, the CDR3 reads TGTGCCTGGAGTCGGTGCCGGCTGGGGGCAGATACGCAGTATTTT. Translation gives CAWSRCRLGADTQYF.

V and J are TRBV20-1 and TRBJ2-5, with D perhaps assigned TRBD1 or TRBD2 (6 bases each). The length of the CDR3 is 14 residues. The germline V gene has CDR1 DFQATT and CDR2 SNEGSKA (reference sequence). Trimming removed 7 bases at V and 1 base at J, with 16 bases between. CDR3 sequence reads: CSVTGGHLQETQYF. For the CDR3, the DNA is TGCAGTGTAACCGGGGGCCACCTCCAAGAGACCCAGTACTTC.

The chain couples TRBV27 to TRBJ2-1, with 7 bases lining up with TRBD2. The length of the CDR3 is 15 residues. V shed 4 bases, J shed 2 bases, and the junction held 5 bases outside the gene matches. Germline lookup yields CDR1 MNHEY and CDR2 SMNVEV (reference sequence). The CDR3 DNA is TGTGCCAGCAGTTCGGCTAGCGGCACCTACAATGAGCAGTTCTTC. Translating gives CASSSASGTYNEQFF.

CDR3 in amino acids: CASSIEREQETQYF. CDR3 nucleotides: TGTGCCAGTAGTATAGAACGGGAACAAGAGACCCAGTACTTC. J is TRBJ2-5 and V is TRBV19, with D tentatively TRBD2 (5 bases). Deletions cut 0 bases from V and 2 bases from J, with 7 bases between. From germline, CDR1 is LNHDA and CDR2 SQIVND (reference sequence). The CDR3 is made up of 14 amino acids.